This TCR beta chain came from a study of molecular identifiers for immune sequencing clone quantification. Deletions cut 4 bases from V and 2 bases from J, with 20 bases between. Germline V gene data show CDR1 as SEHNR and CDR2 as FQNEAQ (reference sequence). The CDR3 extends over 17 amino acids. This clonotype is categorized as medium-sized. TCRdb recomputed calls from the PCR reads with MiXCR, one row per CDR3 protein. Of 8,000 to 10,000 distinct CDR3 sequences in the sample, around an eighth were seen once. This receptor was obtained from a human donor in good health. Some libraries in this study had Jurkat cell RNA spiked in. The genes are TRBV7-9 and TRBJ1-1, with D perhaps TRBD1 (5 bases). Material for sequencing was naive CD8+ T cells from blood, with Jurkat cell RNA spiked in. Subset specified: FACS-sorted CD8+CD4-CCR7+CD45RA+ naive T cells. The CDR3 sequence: CASSSPLGGLGNTEAFF. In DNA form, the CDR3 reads TGTGCCAGCAGCTCCCCCCTGGGGGGACTGGGAAACACTGAAGCTTTCTTT.